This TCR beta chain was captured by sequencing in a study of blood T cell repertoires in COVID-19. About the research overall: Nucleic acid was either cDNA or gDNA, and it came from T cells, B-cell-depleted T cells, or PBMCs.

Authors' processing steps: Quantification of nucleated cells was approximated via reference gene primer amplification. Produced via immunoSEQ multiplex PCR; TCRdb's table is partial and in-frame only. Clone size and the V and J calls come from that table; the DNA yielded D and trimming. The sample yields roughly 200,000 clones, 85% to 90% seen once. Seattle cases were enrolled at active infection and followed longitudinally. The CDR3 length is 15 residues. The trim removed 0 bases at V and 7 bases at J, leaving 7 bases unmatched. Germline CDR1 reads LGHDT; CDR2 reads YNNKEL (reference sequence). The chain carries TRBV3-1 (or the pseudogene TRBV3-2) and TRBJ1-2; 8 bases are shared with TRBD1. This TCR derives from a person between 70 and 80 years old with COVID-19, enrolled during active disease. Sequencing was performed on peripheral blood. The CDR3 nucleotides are TGTGCCAGCAGCCAAGACCTCCAGGGGGCCCCTGGCTACACCTTC. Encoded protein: CASSQDLQGAPGYTF.